The source of this T cell receptor beta chain is a study of T cells in Graves' hyperthyroidism and ophthalmopathy (dated by TCRdb to about 2019). The study in broad terms: TCR V-J signatures able to tell the groups apart were searched for in a discovery cohort of 90 to 100 patients, of whom 43 had Graves' ophthalmopathy and 57 had stable Graves' hyperthyroidism. After sampling, hyperthyroidism patients received methimazole starting at 30 mg daily, and ophthalmopathy patients received high-dose intravenous methylprednisolone. Prospective prediction of ophthalmopathy was tested in an independent validation cohort of under 20 hyperthyroidism patients and 15 to 17 patients who later progressed to ophthalmopathy. For training and testing, the approximately 97 patients in the discovery cohort were randomly divided in a 7:3 ratio. The study also compared thyroid tissue and blood T-cell repertoires from five or six Graves' hyperthyroidism patients. The paper reports TCR Vbeta CDR3 sequencing of approximately 140 peripheral blood samples: around 45 ophthalmopathy, roughly 80 hyperthyroidism and approximately 17 progressor patients. Results the study describes overall, beyond this receptor: In validation, progression to ophthalmopathy was predicted by the model with about 70% sensitivity and 72% to 85% specificity, a median of around 5.9 months before onset. No statistical method was used to set the sample size in advance, and investigators knew the group allocation. Ophthalmopathy was separated from stable hyperthyroidism by a 13 V-J signature model, with around 90% sensitivity and about 84% specificity obtained in cross-validation and 80%/75% obtained in testing. Most expanded thyroid clonotypes (frequency above 0.001) were also detected in blood, suggesting blood repertoires may reflect thyroid immune responses.

CDR1 SEHNR and CDR2 FQNEAQ are derived from the germline V gene (reference sequence). The CDR3 spans 15 residues, from the cysteine through the phenylalanine. Of all the DNA, just the CDR3 is kept, 45 bases in frame from base 1. The TCR beta CDR3 regions were amplified from RNA transcripts. The first round of RT-PCR for the TCR CDR3 was performed with the HTBI primer set and the Qiagen OneStep RT-PCR kit. A second multiplex PCR round built the libraries, followed by size selection and purification. The libraries were sequenced on an Illumina HiSeq2000 using paired-end 100 bp reads. From the authors' description of their analysis: SOAPnuke was used to process the raw data, removing reads that contained adapters or uncalled bases, had a mean Phred below 15, or lacked an exact match to the constant primer or identifier. High-quality paired reads were merged using COPE v1.2.5, and each unique nucleotide sequence was defined as a clonotype. MiTCR v1.1 was used to align the clonotypes against IMGT TRBV, TRBD and TRBJ reference segments. The analysis included only V-J combinations with a frequency above 0.0001, which together covered 99% to 99.2% of the repertoires. The TCS score was defined as the ratio of F50 (clonal expansion) to E x V (chaos), calculated using BLOSUM62-based TCRdist between CDR3 peptides within each V-J. Welch's t-statistics and random forest reduced 514 V-J features to 10 to 15, which were used in a naive Bayes classifier (R e1071). The Morisita-Horn index was used to measure how similar the thyroid and blood repertoires were. TCRdb itself trimmed the public reads at Q25 with fastp, ran MiXCR and retained productive beta chains. Under each unique CDR3 protein, matching rows form one entry showing the most common genes and DNA. The V and J calls here are based on TCRdb, not the publication. The sample table lists about 640,000 distinct CDR3 sequences, nearly 45% of them with a count of one. The ten largest clones capture about 7.2% of the sample.

Patients with uncontrolled infections, other autoimmune diseases, pregnancy or lactation were excluded. Diagnoses were based on clinical symptoms, serum thyroxine and TRAb, thyroid ultrasound and orbital computed tomography. Total RNA was extracted using Trizol reagent, and RNA quality was assessed on an Agilent 2100 Bioanalyzer. This clonotype was counted between two and nine times. What antigen it recognizes has not been identified. No base quality information exists; no much larger clone differs at one position. This receptor was identified in an adult man with Graves' disease, either hyperthyroidism or ophthalmopathy (not recorded which). The rearranged chain carries TRBV7-9 and TRBJ2-5, with 8 bases in between that match TRBD2. The end of the DNA aligns better with TRBJ2-7, so the J call may be wrong. Sequenced: peripheral blood or thyroid tissue (not recorded which). The nucleotides are TGTGCCAGCAGCCCCACCTTAGCGGGACTCAACGAGCAGTACTTC. Its protein is CASSPTLAGLNEQYF.